A single sample is the source of the 20 T cell receptor beta chains below, sequenced in a study of blood T cell repertoires in COVID-19 (dated by TCRdb to 2020 to 2022). The library was produced with the immunoSEQ multiplex PCR assay. TCRdb took this table from immuneACCESS and kept in-frame rearrangements with V and J called. Such tables lack part of the clones; where checked against another copy, unresolved V genes explain under half of the gap, and the rest is unexplained. The sample yields 250,000 or so clones; roughly nine tenths were counted once. The ten largest clones take up 4.6% of the sample. Input material: peripheral blood. These receptors came from a woman aged 40 to 55 who had recovered from COVID-19.

This clone was recorded a few times. This chain joins TRBV19 and TRBJ2-3; the match to TRBD2 covers 13 bases. This CDR3 region has 17 residues. From germline, CDR1 is LNHDA and CDR2 SQIVND (reference sequence). Trimming cost V 3 bases and J 2 bases; bases outside gene matches: 5. The CDR3 region has the DNA TGTGCCAGTAGTATTTTCACTAGCGGGAGGGCCACAGATACGCAGTATTTT. It codes for CASSIFTSGRATDTQYF. Combining the CDR3 with reference TRBV19 and TRBJ2-3 gives the whole variable domain DGGITQSPKYLFRKEGQNVTLSCEQNLNHDAMYWYRQDPGQGLRLIYYSQIVNDFQKGDIAEGYSVSREKKESFPLTVTSAQKNPTAFYLCASSIFTSGRATDTQYFGPGTRLTVL.

The J gene is TRBJ2-5, the V gene TRBV7-7; the match to TRBD2 covers 8 bases. V trimming: 4 bases; J trimming: 4 bases; junction bases outside the gene matches: 8. The CDR3 loop spans 15 amino acids. Germline CDR1 and CDR2: SSHAT and FNYEAQ (reference sequence). Here the CDR3 reads CASSSGGFAGETQYF. CDR3 bases: TGTGCCAGCAGCTCGGGGGGGTTTGCGGGAGAGACCCAGTACTTC.

This chain links TRBV11-1 with TRBJ1-1; D gene uncertain. The CDR3 totals 13 residues. V shed 2 bases and J shed 1 base, with 5 bases lying between them. The germline gives CDR1 SGHAT, CDR2 FQDESV (reference sequence). The CDR3 region is CASSLLENTEAFF. The CDR3 DNA follows: TGTGCCAGCAGCTTACTAGAGAACACTGAAGCTTTCTTT.

The chain joins TRBV19 to TRBJ2-2; 7 nucleotides agree with TRBD1. CDR1 is LNHDA and CDR2 is SQIVND in the germline V gene (reference sequence). This CDR3 region has 14 residues. The V and J ends lost 11 bases and 7 bases, in that order; junction bases with no gene match: 13. The CDR3 DNA reads as TGTGCCCCAGGGGGAGACAAACACGGCGGGGAGCTGTTTTTT. This encodes CAPGGDKHGGELFF.

The chain employs TRBV18 and TRBJ2-1; 8 bases line up with TRBD2. The length of the CDR3 is 16 residues. After removal of 4 bases from V and 5 bases from J, the junction contained 10 bases not matched to a gene. Germline V CDR1 and CDR2: KGHSH, LQKENI. CDR3 sequence reads: CASSLPRQRGNNEQFF. In nucleotides, the CDR3 is TGTGCCAGCTCACTCCCGAGGCAGCGGGGGAACAATGAGCAGTTCTTC.

The CDR3, as DNA: TGTGCCAGCAGTGGGACAGCTACCACCTCCTACGAGCAGTACGTC. Its protein product is CASSGTATTSYEQYV. The rearrangement uses TRBV6-2 or TRBV6-3 and TRBJ2-7; 7 bases fit TRBD1. The CDR3 is made up of 15 amino acids. Trimming cost V 5 bases and J 0 bases; bases outside gene matches: 7. The germline V gene encodes CDR1 MNHEY and CDR2 SVGEGT.

V is TRBV4-3 and J is TRBJ1-2, with unresolved D. This CDR3 contains 16 residues. V gave up 3 bases and J gave up 2 bases, with 16 bases separating them. Germline V gene sequence: CDR1 LGHNA, CDR2 YSLEER. CDR3 bases: TGCGCCAGCAGCCAGGGCCCAAGTGGCGAGAACTATGGCTACACCTTC. It codes for CASSQGPSGENYGYTF.

The rearrangement joins TRBV5-4 to TRBJ1-3; D is unclear. This CDR3 region has 13 residues. V shed 4 bases and J shed 0 bases, with 5 bases lying between them. CDR1 SGHNT and CDR2 YYREEE come from the germline V gene (reference sequence). Here the CDR3 reads CASSPSSGNTIYF. The CDR3 bases are TGTGCCAGCAGCCCGAGCTCTGGAAACACCATATATTTT. The variable domain in full, with the rest retrieved from reference TRBV5-4 and TRBJ1-3, is ETGVTQSPTHLIKTRGQQVTLRCSSQSGHNTVSWYQQALGQGPQFIFQYYREEENGRGNFPPRFSGLQFPNYSSELNVNALELDDSALYLCASSPSSGNTIYFGEGSWLTVV.

V is TRBV18 and J is TRBJ2-5; D is unclear. V was clipped by 5 bases and J by 5 bases, with 12 bases between them. Germline values: CDR1 KGHSH, CDR2 LQKENI. CDR3 length: 13 residues. The CDR3 here is CASSFRPGETQYF. CDR3 nucleotides: TGTGCCAGCTCATTTCGACCGGGTGAGACCCAGTACTTC.

The count of this clone is one. This chain joins TRBV15 and TRBJ2-7; perhaps TRBD1 as D (6 bases). The CDR3 has 14 amino acids. V lost 1 base, J lost 2 bases, and 9 bases lay in between. CDR1 and CDR2 (germline): LNHNV, YYDKDF (reference sequence). The CDR3 reads CATSRVGAAYEQYF. The CDR3 DNA sequence: TGTGCCACCAGCAGAGTGGGGGCCGCCTACGAGCAGTACTTC.

This clone turned up a few times. The V and J genes are TRBV29-1 and TRBJ1-2; D is perhaps TRBD1 (6 bases). From germline, CDR1 is SQVTM and CDR2 ANQGSEA. V lost 2 bases and J lost 6, with 13 bases in between. The CDR3 loop spans 13 amino acids. The chain's CDR3 is CSVENRDRNGYTF. As DNA, the CDR3 is TGCAGCGTTGAAAACAGGGACCGGAATGGCTACACCTTC.

The chain joins TRBV4-3 to TRBJ2-6; D is undetermined. The germline V and J ends were trimmed by 0 bases and 0 bases, with 3 bases remaining between them. The CDR3 contains 15 residues. Germline V gene data show CDR1 as LGHNA and CDR2 as YSLEER. For the CDR3, the DNA is TGCGCCAGCAGCCAAGACCGCTCTGGGGCCAACGTCCTGACTTTC. This translates into CASSQDRSGANVLTF.

The chain carries TRBV28 and TRBJ1-1, with 7 nucleotides matching TRBD1. Germline V gene data show CDR1 as MDHEN and CDR2 as SYDVKM. V lost 7 bases to trimming and J lost 9 bases; unmatched junction nucleotides: 14. The CDR3 contains 14 residues. CDR3 DNA: TGTGCCAGCACCGACTCAGGGGGTCAAGGCCAAGCTTTCTTT. Translated, it gives CASTDSGGQGQAFF.

The genes are TRBV3-1 (or the pseudogene TRBV3-2) and TRBJ1-1; D gene unclear. The V end was cut by 2 bases, the J end by 8 bases, with 9 bases between. The CDR3 loop spans 12 amino acids. CDR1 is LGHDT, CDR2 YNNKEL, per germline (reference sequence). The CDR3 spells CASSQLAGEAFF. CDR3 nucleotide sequence: TGTGCCAGCAGCCAACTTGCCGGGGAAGCTTTCTTT.

This chain joins TRBV16 and TRBJ1-1; 7 bases are shared with TRBD1. V was clipped by 1 base and J by 3 bases; unmatched bases: 5. This CDR3 has 15 residues. Germline CDR1 KGHSY, CDR2 FQNENV. The CDR3 DNA follows: TGTGCCAGCAGCCAATTACCAGGGGGGTACACTGAAGCTTTCTTT. This sequence encodes CASSQLPGGYTEAFF.

The J gene is TRBJ2-1, the V gene TRBV6-4; 9 bases agree with TRBD1. J gave up 0 bases and V 2 bases, and 8 bases lay outside the gene matches. The CDR3 has 18 residues. In germline, CDR1 is MRHNA, CDR2 SNTAGT. Written as DNA, the CDR3 is TGTGCCAGCAGTGACACAGGGGGCGTCCTAAGCTCCTACAATGAGCAGTTCTTC. This sequence encodes CASSDTGGVLSSYNEQFF.

The chain uses TRBV3-1 (or the pseudogene TRBV3-2) and TRBJ1-3, with no clear D. The V and J ends lost 4 bases and 4 bases respectively, with 5 bases between them. Germline CDR1 reads LGHDT; CDR2 reads YNNKEL (reference sequence). This CDR3 is built from 12 residues. In nucleotides, the CDR3 is TGTGCCAGCAGCCCCCAAGGAAACACCATATATTTT. The encoded protein is CASSPQGNTIYF.

The J gene is TRBJ2-7, the V gene TRBV30; 8 bases fit TRBD1. The V gene end was trimmed by 8 bases and the J gene end by 0 bases; junction bases not matched to a gene: 3. The CDR3 spans 12 residues. CDR1 and CDR2 from the germline V gene are GTSNPN and SVGIG (reference sequence). The CDR3 nucleotides read TGTGCCGGCGGACAGGGCTCCTACGAGCAGTACTTC. It yields the protein CAGGQGSYEQYF.

Only one count was recorded for this clone. This chain connects TRBV5-6 to TRBJ2-4, with TRBD1 matching over 7 bases. The CDR3 extends over 14 amino acids. CDR1 is SGHDT, CDR2 YYEEEE, per germline. Losses at the gene ends were 2 bases for V and 8 bases for J; bases not matched to a gene: 7. The CDR3 is CASSFSLTGDIQYF. The CDR3 DNA follows: TGTGCCAGCAGCTTCAGCCTAACAGGGGACATTCAGTACTTC.

The rearrangement links TRBV5-4 to TRBJ2-6, with D possibly matching TRBD2 (6 bases). Trimming cost V 0 bases and J 4 bases, with 8 bases left between them. CDR1 is SGHNT and CDR2 is YYREEE in the germline V gene (reference sequence). This CDR3 comprises 15 residues. CDR3 sequence (DNA): TGTGCCAGCAGCTTGGTAGGGAGGGGGGCCAACGTCCTGACTTTC. Protein product: CASSLVGRGANVLTF.